Following are 32 T cell receptor beta chains from one sample sequenced in a study of identifying expanded T cells in peripheral blood. Using immunoSEQ multiplex PCR, the repertoire was profiled, and TCRdb retains in-frame clones only, with some absent. The sample consists of 90,000 or so clones, more than 75% of them appearing once. The sequencing input was blood. Receptor source: a person aged 18-69 years in good health.

The chain has TRBV15 and TRBJ2-3; possible D gene TRBD2, 6 bases. This CDR3 comprises 17 residues. In germline, CDR1 is LNHNV, CDR2 YYDKDF (reference sequence). Trimming took 3 bases from V and 2 from J, leaving 18 bases between them. CDR3 protein: CATSRGPRERHTDTQYF. CDR3 sequence (DNA): TGTGCCACCAGCAGGGGACCCCGGGAGCGGCACACAGATACGCAGTATTTT. The entire variable domain, with the rest obtained from reference TRBV15 and TRBJ2-3, is as follows: DAMVIQNPRYQVTQFGKPVTLSCSQTLNHNVMYWYQQKSSQAPKLLFHYYDKDFNNEADTPDNFQSRRPNTSFCFLDIRSPGLGDTAMYLCATSRGPRERHTDTQYFGPGTRLTVL.

The rearrangement uses TRBV5-6 and TRBJ2-2; D gene ambiguous. With 0 bases removed from V and 7 bases from J, the gap between germline ends came to 4 bases. Germline CDR1 SGHDT, CDR2 YYEEEE. The CDR3 covers 12 residues. As DNA, the CDR3 is TGTGCCAGCAGCTTGGGTCTCGGGGAGCTGTTTTTT. Translation gives CASSLGLGELFF.

As regards this clone: A read error may account for a junction end that differs from germline. CDR3: CASTINPGARGYTF. The CDR3 nucleotides read TGTGCCAGTACTATAAATCCAGGGGCGCGAGGCTACACCTTC. The chain joins TRBV19 to TRBJ1-2, with a possible D match to TRBD1 (6 bases). Germline V gene data show CDR1 as LNHDA and CDR2 as SQIVND (reference sequence). This CDR3 has 14 amino acids. Using reference TRBV19 and TRBJ1-2 for the parts outside the CDR3, the full variable domain is DGGITQSPKYLFRKEGQNVTLSCEQNLNHDAMYWYRQDPGQGLRLIYYSQIVNDFQKGDIAEGYSVSREKKESFPLTVTSAQKNPTAFYLCASTINPGARGYTFGSGTRLTVV.

CDR3 nucleotide sequence: TGTGCCACCAGCTCCCCCCGGGTCTCCTATAATTCACCCCTCCACTTT. Protein: CATSSPRVSYNSPLHF. The chain combines TRBV15 with TRBJ1-6; D is undetermined. The V end was cut by 5 bases, the J end by 0 bases, with 11 bases between. This CDR3 contains 16 residues. CDR1 and CDR2 from the germline V gene are LNHNV and YYDKDF (reference sequence).

This chain links TRBV7-2 with TRBJ2-7, with 11 positions matching TRBD1. Germline CDR1 reads SGHTA; CDR2 reads FQGNSA. The J segment lost 4 bases and the V segment lost 5 bases, leaving 7 bases of the junction unmatched. This CDR3 is 15 amino acids long. Here the CDR3 reads CASSHPGQGVYEQYF. The CDR3 DNA is TGTGCCAGCAGCCACCCGGGACAGGGGGTTTACGAGCAGTACTTC.

The chain combines TRBV7-9 with TRBJ2-1; no firm D call. CDR3 length: 15 residues. Germline V gives CDR1 SEHNR, CDR2 FQNEAQ (reference sequence). The germline V and J ends were trimmed by 0 bases and 6 bases, with 12 bases remaining between them. CDR3 amino acids: CASSLASSLGNEQFF. CDR3 bases: TGTGCCAGCAGCTTAGCTTCCAGCCTGGGCAATGAGCAGTTCTTC.

The chain links TRBV28 to TRBJ1-2, with a weak D call TRBD1 (5 bases). The CDR3 spans 13 residues. The germline V and J ends were trimmed by 5 bases and 3 bases, with 10 bases remaining between them. Germline V gene data show CDR1 as MDHEN and CDR2 as SYDVKM. The CDR3 nucleotides are TGTGCCAGCAGTCCAGGACATCACTATGGCTACACCTTC. Its protein is CASSPGHHYGYTF.

The gene calls are TRBV6-1 and TRBJ2-7, with 9 positions matching TRBD1. With 11 bases clipped from V and 3 bases from J, the junction kept 8 bases outside the gene matches. This CDR3 contains 13 residues. The germline V gene has CDR1 MNHNS and CDR2 SASEGT. The CDR3 sequence: CASARTGVYEQYF. As DNA, the CDR3 is TGTGCCTCAGCGAGGACAGGGGTCTACGAGCAGTACTTC.

The chain couples TRBV25-1 to TRBJ1-1; tentatively, D is TRBD1 (5 bases). The CDR3 is 13 amino acids. The germline V gene encodes CDR1 MGHDK and CDR2 SYGVNS. The V end lost 1 base, the J end lost 4 bases, and 7 bases lay between the germline ends. The CDR3 reads CASSEWGSTEAFF. CDR3 nucleotides: TGTGCCAGCAGTGAATGGGGGAGCACTGAAGCTTTCTTT.

The chain couples TRBV4-1 to TRBJ2-1, with D maybe TRBD2 (6 bases). This CDR3 region has 19 residues. Germline values: CDR1 MGHRA, CDR2 YSYEKL. V was shortened by 0 bases and J by 5 bases, with 23 bases between the two germline ends. The CDR3 nucleotides are TGCGCCAGCAGCCAAGATCGGTTTTTCTCGCGGGGCCACAACAATGAGCAGTTCTTC. Translating it yields CASSQDRFFSRGHNNEQFF.

The V call is TRBV9, the J call TRBJ2-1; 10 positions agree with TRBD1. V shed 3 bases and J 4 bases; nucleotides not matched to a gene: 4. Germline V gene lookup returns CDR1 SGDLS and CDR2 YYNGEE. The CDR3 covers 15 residues. The CDR3 sequence: CASSGGTGVYNEQFF. As DNA, the CDR3 is TGTGCCAGCAGCGGGGGGACAGGGGTTTACAATGAGCAGTTCTTC.

The gene calls are TRBV28 and TRBJ1-6; possibly TRBD1 for D (5 bases). V was clipped by 6 bases and J by 13 bases, with 13 bases between them. The CDR3 consists of 12 residues. CDR1 MDHEN and CDR2 SYDVKM come from the germline V gene. The CDR3 coding sequence is TGTGCCAGCAGCGACCCCGGGGGGCCCCTCCACTTT. Protein sequence: CASSDPGGPLHF.

This clone was picked up one time. This chain connects TRBV2 to TRBJ1-1; D is undetermined. V lost 7 bases, J lost 11 bases, and 20 bases lay in between. This CDR3 contains 13 residues. The germline V gene has CDR1 SNHLY and CDR2 FYNNEI. The CDR3 DNA reads as TGTGCCAGCATACCCCCCAGGCCCAAGGACGCTTTCTTT. It codes for CASIPPRPKDAFF.

This rearrangement joins TRBV5-6 to TRBJ2-7; D remains unclear. Germline CDR1 is SGHDT and CDR2 is YYEEEE. With 0 bases removed from V and 2 bases from J, the gap between germline ends came to 12 bases. This CDR3 comprises 15 residues. The CDR3: CASSLGLQETYEQYF. The CDR3 DNA sequence: TGTGCCAGCAGCTTGGGTTTGCAGGAGACCTACGAGCAGTACTTC.

This sequence joins TRBV5-1 and TRBJ1-4; D unclear. The CDR3 is 14 residues long. Per germline, CDR1 SGHRS and CDR2 YFSETQ. V lost 0 bases and J 8 bases, leaving 11 bases between the germline ends. The CDR3 region is CASSLDSLGEKLFF. The DNA for the CDR3 is TGCGCCAGCAGCTTGGACAGCCTGGGGGAAAAACTGTTTTTT. The full variable domain, rest sourced from reference TRBV5-1 and TRBJ1-4, is KAGVTQTPRYLIKTRGQQVTLSCSPISGHRSVSWYQQTPGQGLQFLFEYFSETQRNKGNFPGRFSGRQFSNSRSEMNVSTLELGDSALYLCASSLDSLGEKLFFGSGTQLSVL.

The CDR3: CASSTGQETQYF. In DNA, the CDR3 is TGTGCCAGCAGCACAGGGCAAGAGACCCAGTACTTC. This chain links TRBV7-2 with TRBJ2-5; possibly TRBD1 for D (6 bases). Germline V CDR1 and CDR2: SGHTA, FQGNSA. The CDR3 loop spans 12 amino acids. The V and J ends lost 5 bases and 2 bases respectively, with 6 bases between them.

The V and J genes are TRBV9 and TRBJ1-6; 10 bases match TRBD1. The CDR3 is 15 residues long. The germline gives CDR1 SGDLS, CDR2 YYNGEE. V was clipped by 0 bases and J by 12 bases; unmatched bases: 6. CDR3 residues: CASSVGWGQGLPLHF. The CDR3 bases are TGTGCCAGCAGCGTAGGGTGGGGACAGGGGTTACCCCTCCACTTT.

V and J are TRBV27 and TRBJ1-2; 9 nucleotides line up with TRBD1. The CDR3 length is 13 residues. The V segment lost 3 bases and the J segment 6 bases; nucleotides outside the gene matches: 2. Germline loops: CDR1 MNHEY, CDR2 SMNVEV (reference sequence). CDR3 loop: CASSFDRGDGYTF. The DNA of the CDR3 is TGTGCCAGCAGTTTCGACAGGGGGGATGGCTACACCTTC.

The genes are TRBV5-4 and TRBJ2-5, with D tentatively TRBD2 (6 bases). The CDR3 contains 17 residues. CDR1 SGHNT and CDR2 YYREEE come from the germline V gene (reference sequence). Trimming cost V 4 bases and J 2 bases, with 21 bases left between them. The CDR3 spells CASSVGSWGSGQETQYF. The CDR3 coding sequence is TGTGCCAGCAGCGTGGGATCGTGGGGGAGCGGGCAAGAGACCCAGTACTTC.

The chain uses TRBV2 and TRBJ1-6, with 9 bases that match TRBD1. The V gene end was trimmed by 6 bases and the J gene end by 10 bases; junction bases not matched to a gene: 13. This CDR3 region has 16 residues. CDR1 and CDR2 (germline): SNHLY, FYNNEI. In DNA, the CDR3 is TGTGCCAGCAGATCCTACCCCCGGGACAGGGCCTCACCCCTCCACTTT. As protein: CASRSYPRDRASPLHF. The entire variable domain, with the rest obtained from reference TRBV2 and TRBJ1-6, is as follows: EPEVTQTPSHQVTQMGQEVILRCVPISNHLYFYWYRQILGQKVEFLVSFYNNEISEKSEIFDDQFSVERPDGSNFTLKIRSTKLEDSAMYFCASRSYPRDRASPLHFGNGTRLTVT.

This chain uses TRBV28 with TRBJ2-7; TRBD1 is a possible D gene (6 bases). This CDR3 spans 11 amino acids. Germline lookup yields CDR1 MDHEN and CDR2 SYDVKM. The V end was cut by 7 bases, the J end by 3 bases, with 7 bases between. The CDR3 bases are TGTGCCAGCAACAGGGACTACGAGCAGTACTTC. Translation: CASNRDYEQYF. Complete variable domain (other parts from reference TRBV28 and TRBJ2-7): DVKVTQSSRYLVKRTGEKVFLECVQDMDHENMFWYRQDPGLGLRLIYFSYDVKMKEKGDIPEGYSVSREKKERFSLILESASTNQTSMYLCASNRDYEQYFGPGTRLTVT.

The rearrangement joins TRBV13 to TRBJ2-3; weak D call: TRBD2 (7 bases). This CDR3 has 16 amino acids. V lost 5 bases, J lost 7 bases, and 22 bases lay in between. Germline V gene sequence: CDR1 PRHDT, CDR2 FYEKMQ (reference sequence). The CDR3 bases are TGTGCCAGCAGCCCAAGGGGGGGGGCTGTGCTGCATACGCAGTATTTT. It encodes CASSPRGGAVLHTQYF.

In the case of this clone: This same CDR3 is encoded by further DNA sequences in the sample. This chain joins TRBV5-1 and TRBJ2-3; TRBD2 is a possible D gene (5 bases). CDR1 and CDR2 from the germline V gene are SGHRS and YFSETQ. V lost 0 bases to trimming and J lost 3 bases, with 5 bases between them. This CDR3 contains 13 residues. CDR3: CASSLGGTDTQYF. CDR3 coding DNA: TGCGCCAGCAGCTTGGGAGGGACAGATACGCAGTATTTT.

The gene calls are TRBV5-6 and TRBJ2-1; D remains unclear. V lost 4 bases and J 0 bases, leaving 8 bases between the germline ends. Germline lookup yields CDR1 SGHDT and CDR2 YYEEEE. CDR3 length: 14 amino acids. The CDR3 bases are TGTGCCAGCAGCCGATTCAGCTCCTACAATGAGCAGTTCTTC. It is translated as CASSRFSSYNEQFF.

This clone was detected once. This chain connects TRBV18 to TRBJ1-2; D is undetermined. Per the germline V gene, CDR1 is KGHSH and CDR2 is LQKENI. Between the trimmed V and J ends, which lost 2 bases and 4 bases, there was a span of 11 bases. The CDR3 is 14 residues long. The CDR3 reads CASSPGPESYGYTF. CDR3 nucleotide sequence: TGTGCCAGCTCACCAGGGCCCGAAAGCTATGGCTACACCTTC.

The V call is TRBV6-6, the J call TRBJ1-6; perhaps TRBD1 as D (5 bases). In germline, CDR1 is MNHNY, CDR2 SVGAGI (reference sequence). With 11 bases removed from V and 10 bases from J, the gap between germline ends came to 18 bases. CDR3 length equals 13 residues. CDR3 nucleotides: TGTGCCGGCGCCTCGGGGGAGGGATCACCCCTCCACTTT. This codes for CAGASGEGSPLHF.

The count of this clone is one. The chain has TRBV4-1 and TRBJ1-4; D is undetermined. V was trimmed by 0 bases and J by 6 bases, leaving 17 bases between them. The length of the CDR3 is 17 residues. CDR1 and CDR2 (germline): MGHRA, YSYEKL. CDR3: CASSQELTLGLYEKLFF. CDR3 in DNA: TGCGCCAGCAGCCAAGAGCTGACCCTCGGGTTATATGAAAAACTGTTTTTT.

The chain carries TRBV11-1 and TRBJ1-1; 7 bases match TRBD1. Per the germline V gene, CDR1 is SGHAT and CDR2 is FQDESV (reference sequence). V shed 5 bases and J 1 base; nucleotides not matched to a gene: 4. The CDR3 length is 14 residues. The DNA of the CDR3 is TGTGCCAGCAGCCTAGGGACAGAGAACACTGAAGCTTTCTTT. It is translated as CASSLGTENTEAFF.

V gene TRBV6-1 combines with J gene TRBJ1-6; the match to TRBD1 covers 8 bases. V lost 6 bases, J lost 0 bases, and 13 bases stayed unmatched. The CDR3 is 19 residues long. Germline V lookup: CDR1 MNHNS, CDR2 SASEGT. In DNA form, the CDR3 reads TGTGCCAGCAGCGAATCCGCCAACAGGGGGAGCTCCTATAATTCACCCCTCCACTTT. This encodes CASSESANRGSSYNSPLHF.

This clone was picked up a small number of times. The V call is TRBV7-9, the J call TRBJ2-3; possibly TRBD1 or TRBD2 for D (5 bases each). This CDR3 has 13 amino acids. CDR1 is SEHNR and CDR2 is FQNEAQ in the germline V gene (reference sequence). The V end was cut by 0 bases, the J end by 9 bases, with 10 bases between. CDR3 in amino acids: CASSLAGEPTQYF. The CDR3 nucleotides are TGTGCCAGCAGCTTAGCGGGGGAACCGACGCAGTATTTT.

The genes are TRBV11-2 and TRBJ1-5; D is ambiguous. Trimming stripped 5 bases from V and 5 bases from J, with 10 bases between. The CDR3 spans 13 residues. In germline, CDR1 is SGHAT, CDR2 FQNNGV. CDR3 loop: CASSPLSHQPQHF. CDR3 bases: TGTGCCAGCAGCCCCCTCAGTCATCAGCCCCAGCATTTT.

The chain links TRBV7-9 to TRBJ1-6, with D hard to call. Trimming took 1 base from V and 5 from J, leaving 6 bases between them. This CDR3 is built from 14 residues. In germline, CDR1 is SEHNR, CDR2 FQNEAQ (reference sequence). CDR3 DNA: TGTGCCAGCAGCTTAGGCTACCATAATTCACCCCTCCACTTT. It is translated as CASSLGYHNSPLHF.